This TCR beta chain was found in a study of T-cell reconstitution after alpha-beta-depleted transplantation in children. General study results and limits: The high TCRbeta diversity at day 60 in some patients came from surviving recipient T cells and thymic progenitors.

Unique molecular identifiers were incorporated during preparation of the TCRbeta library. TCRdb reprocessed the PCR reads via MiXCR and lists one record per CDR3 protein. The data hold under 450,000 distinct CDR3 sequences, with 15% to 20% observed a single time. There are 15 residues in the CDR3. V dropped 3 bases and J dropped 1 base, with 13 bases sitting between them. Per the germline V gene, CDR1 is SGHVS and CDR2 is FNYEAQ. Concerning this clonotype itself: Antigen unknown.

This chain links TRBV7-6 with TRBJ2-7; D may be TRBD1 (5 bases). The TCR originated in a boy less than two years old who had a stem cell transplant for Wiskott-Aldrich syndrome, so the T cells may come from the graft donor. Sequencing used PBMCs, mostly from graft donor cells, obtained 360 days after TCRalphabeta/CD19-depleted stem cell transplant. The CDR3 spells CASSFRVGVSYEQYF. The CDR3 bases are TGTGCCAGCAGCTTCAGGGTTGGGGTGTCCTACGAGCAGTACTTC. The full variable domain, its missing parts supplied by reference TRBV7-6 and TRBJ2-7, is GAGVSQSPRYKVTKRGQDVALRCDPISGHVSLYWYRQALGQGPEFLTYFNYEAQQDKSGLPNDRFSAERPEGSISTLTIQRTEQRDSAMYRCASSFRVGVSYEQYFGPGTRLTVT.